This TCR beta chain comes out of a study of shared T cell receptors in the human thymus (dated by TCRdb to the early 2020s). Study-level background: The study examined how self-reactive, shared T-cell receptor alpha chains are generated in the human thymus.

Libraries were made using the immunoSEQ multiplex PCR assay. Not all clones reach the TCRdb copy of this immuneACCESS table, which keeps in-frame sequences only. Checked studies attribute under half of the gap to unresolved V genes and leave the rest unexplained. For this sample the table gives 640,000 or so clones, of which over 75% were detected only once. The top ten clonotypes cover 0.0094% of the sample. Relative to germline, V is 6 bases shorter and J is 0 bases shorter, with 18 bases between their ends. CDR1 and CDR2, looked up from the germline V gene, are SGHVS and FNYEAQ. The CDR3 sequence holds 16 residues, the cysteine and phenylalanine included. Only CDR3 DNA remains: 48 bases, in frame from the first base. As to this clone: Its antigen specificity is not known. Per-base qualities were not stored, and no clone one base away is much larger.

The same data also went into a second study, on human thymus T cells. As described in the second report: The donors were immunologically healthy infants in Finland who had open corrective cardiac surgery for congenital heart defects. The thymus tissue came from surgical resects taken out during corrective cardiac surgery. Usage of V and J gene segments appeared to be biased in both the thymic and the peripheral blood repertoires. According to the related research, thymic TCR repertoires were highly overlapping among unrelated individuals. The study used under 10 infant thymus samples plus four related peripheral blood samples to characterize TCR alpha and beta repertoires. Donor ages ranged from roughly 6 to 250 days, and the cohort comprised about six male and two female infants. Thymocytes were freed from the tissue by mechanical means and kept at -70 degrees C as pellets of roughly 8.5-31 million cells. A QIAsymphony instrument was used to extract genomic DNA from frozen cell pellets. TCRB and TCRAD loci were amplified from a standardized quantity of quality-controlled genomic DNA using the immunoSEQ multiplex PCR assay. Amplicons spanned the V(D)J region at a length sufficient to cover the CDR3 and identify V and J genes. The commercial immunoSEQ service was used to sequence amplicons on an Illumina platform. Corrections for primer bias and sequencing errors followed previously described methods, while TCRAD and TCRB definitions were based on the IMGT database. Repertoires were analysed with immunoSEQ Analyzer 3.0 and VDJTools, covering basic statistics, V/J segment usage, diversity estimates, rarefaction and pairwise overlap. Diversity was estimated using the Chao1, ChaoE, Efron-Thisted, Shannon and inverse Simpson indices, and was also estimated on datasets down-sampled to the size of the smallest sample. For repertoire overlap, CDR3 nucleotide sequence, V gene and J gene had to match strictly, and clustering was done by Jaccard-based multidimensional scaling. On average, thymus samples yielded around 800,000 unique TCRB clonotypes, whereas blood samples yielded 70,000 to 100,000.

The source of this sequence is a boy younger than two with a congenital heart defect. Donor details come from another sample of the same person, matched by shared clones. The sequence links TRBV7-6 to TRBJ2-7; the D gene is perhaps TRBD2, on 5 matching bases. The sequencing input was thymocytes. The sequenced DNA is TGTGCCAGCAGTAACAACCGGGGAGCGGACTCCTACGAGCAGTACTTC. This yields the protein CASSNNRGADSYEQYF.